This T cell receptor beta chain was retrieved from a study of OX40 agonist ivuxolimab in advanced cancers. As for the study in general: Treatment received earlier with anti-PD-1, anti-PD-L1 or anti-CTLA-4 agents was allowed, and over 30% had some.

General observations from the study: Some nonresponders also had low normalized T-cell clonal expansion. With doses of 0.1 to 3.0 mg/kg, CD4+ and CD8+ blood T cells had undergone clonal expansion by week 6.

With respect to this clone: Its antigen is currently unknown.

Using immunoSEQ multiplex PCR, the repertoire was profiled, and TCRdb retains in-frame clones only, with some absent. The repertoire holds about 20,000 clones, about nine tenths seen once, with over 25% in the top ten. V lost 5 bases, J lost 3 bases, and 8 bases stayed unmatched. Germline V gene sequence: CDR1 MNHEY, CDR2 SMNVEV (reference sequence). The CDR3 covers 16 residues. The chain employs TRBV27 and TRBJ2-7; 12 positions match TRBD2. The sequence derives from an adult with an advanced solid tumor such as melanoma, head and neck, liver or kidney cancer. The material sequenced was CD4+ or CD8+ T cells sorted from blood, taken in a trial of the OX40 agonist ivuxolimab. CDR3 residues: CASSAGLAGVFYEQYF. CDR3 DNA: TGTGCCAGCAGTGCGGGACTAGCGGGTGTGTTCTACGAGCAGTACTTC.